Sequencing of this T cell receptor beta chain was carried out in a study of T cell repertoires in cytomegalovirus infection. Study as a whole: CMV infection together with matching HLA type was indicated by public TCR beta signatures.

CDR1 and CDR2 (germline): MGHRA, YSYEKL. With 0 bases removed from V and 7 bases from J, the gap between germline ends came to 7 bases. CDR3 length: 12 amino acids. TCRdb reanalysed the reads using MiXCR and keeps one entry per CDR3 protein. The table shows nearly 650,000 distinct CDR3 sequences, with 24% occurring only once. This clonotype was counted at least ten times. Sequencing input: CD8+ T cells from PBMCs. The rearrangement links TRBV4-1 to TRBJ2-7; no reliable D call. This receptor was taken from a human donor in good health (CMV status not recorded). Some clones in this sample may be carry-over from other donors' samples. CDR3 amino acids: CASSQEPREQYF. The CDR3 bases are TGCGCCAGCAGCCAAGAACCCCGAGAGCAGTACTTC.